The 23 T cell receptor beta chains below all came from one sample that was sequenced in a study of cytomegalovirus exposure and HLA in healthy donors. The PCR contained 60 Vbeta and 13 Jbeta primers. TCRdb's table, derived via immunoSEQ multiplex PCR, lists solely in-frame clones and lacks some. The data contain some 100,000 clones, around 86% of them singletons. Sequencing was done on a sample of PBMCs. These TCRs come from a woman in her twenties or thirties in good health and CMV-seronegative.

J is TRBJ2-5 and V is TRBV6-5; tentative D call: TRBD2 (6 bases). Germline CDR1 reads MNHEY; CDR2 reads SVGAGI. The V end lost 6 bases, the J end lost 3 bases, and 11 bases lay between the germline ends. This CDR3 region has 13 residues. CDR3 region: CASRRDLKETQYF. The DNA for the CDR3 is TGTGCCAGCAGGCGGGATCTTAAAGAGACCCAGTACTTC.

The chain combines TRBV5-4 with TRBJ2-1; 9 nucleotides align to TRBD2. The germline gives CDR1 SGHNT, CDR2 YYREEE (reference sequence). V shed 4 bases, J shed 0 bases, and the junction held 5 bases outside the gene matches. CDR3 size: 16 residues. The CDR3 here is CASSPRTSASYNEQFF. The CDR3 DNA is TGTGCCAGCAGCCCGAGGACTAGCGCCTCCTACAATGAGCAGTTCTTC.

The chain is built from TRBV7-9 and TRBJ2-1; TRBD2 matches at 11 bases. From germline, CDR1 is SEHNR and CDR2 FQNEAQ (reference sequence). This CDR3 contains 16 residues. V gave up 4 bases and J gave up 4 bases; unmatched junction bases: 6. The CDR3 sequence: CASSWRGLADYNEQFF. In nucleotides, the CDR3 is TGTGCCAGCAGCTGGCGGGGACTAGCGGATTACAATGAGCAGTTCTTC.

There are a few counts of this clone. V is TRBV5-1 and J is TRBJ1-1; 10 nucleotides agree with TRBD1. V lost 2 bases, J lost 3 bases, and 10 bases stayed unmatched. Germline loops: CDR1 SGHRS, CDR2 YFSETQ. The CDR3 sequence is 17 residues long. CDR3 residues: CASSLGTGAPEHTEAFF. CDR3 DNA: TGCGCCAGCAGCTTAGGGACAGGGGCCCCAGAACACACTGAAGCTTTCTTT.

The rearrangement uses TRBV7-9 and TRBJ2-7; possible D gene TRBD2, 5 bases. V lost 3 bases and J lost 5, with 11 bases in between. The CDR3 is made up of 13 amino acids. Per germline, CDR1 SEHNR and CDR2 FQNEAQ (reference sequence). The CDR3 protein is CASSFTGLDEQYF. CDR3 bases: TGTGCCAGCAGCTTTACGGGGTTGGACGAGCAGTACTTC.

This chain connects TRBV19 to TRBJ2-4; TRBD2 matches 7 bases. The CDR3 length is 18 residues. V was pared by 3 bases and J by 5 bases, with 16 bases of the junction left unmatched. Germline V CDR1 and CDR2: LNHDA, SQIVND (reference sequence). DNA for the CDR3: TGTGCCAGTAGTATTCGGGTGGGAGGGTCCCCGGGAGAAAACATTCAGTACTTC. Translated: CASSIRVGGSPGENIQYF.

V and J are TRBV7-9 and TRBJ2-3, with 14 nucleotides matching TRBD2. CDR3 size: 16 residues. Germline V gene sequence: CDR1 SEHNR, CDR2 FQNEAQ (reference sequence). Germline trimming cut 5 bases from V and 4 bases from J; bases unmatched to any gene: 5. CDR3 sequence reads: CASSPGLAGAADTQYF. CDR3 nucleotides: TGTGCCAGCAGCCCGGGACTAGCGGGAGCCGCAGATACGCAGTATTTT.

The chain recombines TRBV5-1 with TRBJ1-1; 7 bases line up with TRBD1. Germline CDR1 is SGHRS and CDR2 is YFSETQ. V shed 0 bases and J 1 base; nucleotides not matched to a gene: 3. The length of the CDR3 is 15 residues. CDR3 sequence (DNA): TGCGCCAGCAGCTTGGTGCCAGGGGGGAACACTGAAGCTTTCTTT. This gives the protein CASSLVPGGNTEAFF.

The rearrangement joins TRBV15 to TRBJ1-5, with D tentatively TRBD1 (5 bases). V was trimmed by 0 bases and J by 11 bases, leaving 17 bases between them. Per germline, CDR1 LNHNV and CDR2 YYDKDF (reference sequence). This CDR3 is 15 amino acids long. The CDR3 spells CATSREGRGYEAQHF. DNA of the CDR3: TGTGCCACCAGCAGAGAGGGACGGGGGTATGAAGCCCAGCATTTT.

This rearrangement joins TRBV19 to TRBJ2-1, with D unclear. Trimming shortened V by 5 bases and J by 9 bases, and 17 bases separated the two germline ends. Germline CDR1 and CDR2: LNHDA and SQIVND (reference sequence). The CDR3 totals 14 residues. The DNA of the CDR3 is TGTGCCAGTAGTCCCGGGTTCGTGCGGAGTGAGCAGTTCTTC. It specifies CASSPGFVRSEQFF.

The gene calls are TRBV2 and TRBJ1-1, with D hard to call. The germline V gene has CDR1 SNHLY and CDR2 FYNNEI. The CDR3 sequence is 11 residues long. The CDR3 DNA reads as TGTTCTTCCGGGGAGAACACTGAAGCTTTCTTT. Its protein is CSSGENTEAFF.

The rearrangement links TRBV19 to TRBJ1-2; weak D call: TRBD1 (6 bases). Germline V gene data show CDR1 as LNHDA and CDR2 as SQIVND (reference sequence). Between the trimmed V and J ends, which lost 5 bases and 7 bases, there was a span of 14 bases. The CDR3 is made up of 13 amino acids. The CDR3 coding sequence is TGTGCCAGTAGTCCACAGGGTAAGGGTGGCTACACCTTC. Encoded protein: CASSPQGKGGYTF.

The chain couples TRBV7-2 to TRBJ1-2; possibly TRBD1 for D (5 bases). The germline V and J ends were trimmed by 7 bases and 4 bases, with 16 bases remaining between them. The length of the CDR3 is 14 residues. The germline V gene encodes CDR1 SGHTA and CDR2 FQGNSA. The DNA of the CDR3 is TGTGCCAGCACCCAGGGCTCAGGGATCTATGGCTACACCTTC. It translates to CASTQGSGIYGYTF.

The V call is TRBV25-1, the J call TRBJ2-1, with 9 bases that match TRBD2. The V and J ends lost 3 bases and 12 bases, in that order; junction bases with no gene match: 12. This CDR3 spans 15 amino acids. Germline values: CDR1 MGHDK, CDR2 SYGVNS. The CDR3 DNA sequence: TGTGCCAGCAGTGAGTATGCGGGAGGGCCATATGGGCAGTTCTTC. This sequence encodes CASSEYAGGPYGQFF.

The J gene is TRBJ1-1, the V gene TRBV7-8; the D is unclear. The length of the CDR3 is 15 residues. Germline CDR1 SGHVS, CDR2 FQNEAQ. Trimming removed 2 bases at V and 3 bases at J, with 13 bases between. The CDR3 DNA reads as TGTGCCAGCAGCTTAACCCGTGGCGGCTACACTGAAGCTTTCTTT. It is translated as CASSLTRGGYTEAFF. Supplemented by reference TRBV7-8 and TRBJ1-1, the full variable domain reads GAGVSQSPRYKVAKRGQDVALRCDPISGHVSLFWYQQALGQGPEFLTYFQNEAQLDKSGLPSDRFFAERPEGSVSTLKIQRTQQEDSAVYLCASSLTRGGYTEAFFGQGTRLTVV.

This clone was observed a handful of times. The chain combines TRBV18 with TRBJ2-7; maybe TRBD2 (5 bases). Germline V gene data show CDR1 as KGHSH and CDR2 as LQKENI. Trimming took 3 bases from V and 2 from J, leaving 14 bases between them. This CDR3 spans 15 amino acids. CDR3 DNA sequence: TGTGCCAGCTCACCCGCCGGACGGACTCCCTACGAGCAGTACTTC. Protein: CASSPAGRTPYEQYF. Full variable domain (rest looked up from reference TRBV18 and TRBJ2-7): NAGVMQNPRHLVRRRGQEARLRCSPMKGHSHVYWYRQLPEEGLKFMVYLQKENIIDESGMPKERFSAEFPKEGPSILRIQQVVRGDSAAYFCASSPAGRTPYEQYFGPGTRLTVT.

The chain couples TRBV7-2 to TRBJ2-1, with 9 bases identical to TRBD1. V was clipped by 1 base and J by 7 bases; unmatched bases: 5. The CDR3 length is 15 residues. Germline V gives CDR1 SGHTA, CDR2 FQGNSA. The DNA of the CDR3 is TGTGCCAGCAGCTTAGAGACAGGGGGTATTAATGAGCAGTTCTTC. Translated: CASSLETGGINEQFF.

This rearrangement joins TRBV30 to TRBJ2-7; 8 bases are a match to TRBD2. The CDR3 runs 12 residues. V lost 7 bases and J lost 1; bases outside the gene matches: 3. From germline, CDR1 is GTSNPN and CDR2 SVGIG (reference sequence). DNA for the CDR3: TGTGCCTTCGGGAGGGTATCCTACGAGCAGTACTTC. It codes for CAFGRVSYEQYF.

This clone was observed a few times. CDR3 DNA sequence: TGTGCCAGCCATTTGGGACTAGCGGGGAACAATGAGCAGTTCTTC. Translation gives CASHLGLAGNNEQFF. The rearrangement links TRBV6-5 to TRBJ2-1; 13 nucleotides match TRBD2. This CDR3 spans 15 amino acids. CDR1 is MNHEY, CDR2 SVGAGI, per germline. V shed 8 bases and J 5 bases; nucleotides not matched to a gene: 6.

This clone is a singleton in its sample. The J gene is TRBJ2-3, the V gene TRBV5-4; 12 positions agree with TRBD2. Germline V CDR1 and CDR2: SGHNT, YYREEE (reference sequence). The CDR3 length is 16 residues. After removal of 2 bases from V and 5 bases from J, the junction contained 6 bases not matched to a gene. The CDR3 loop reads CASSLGETSGRDTQYF. In DNA, the CDR3 is TGTGCCAGCAGCTTAGGGGAGACTAGCGGGAGAGATACGCAGTATTTT.

The V call is TRBV7-9, the J call TRBJ1-6; 10 bases agree with TRBD1. The CDR3 totals 17 residues. After removal of 5 bases from V and 8 bases from J, the junction contained 12 bases not matched to a gene. CDR1 is SEHNR and CDR2 is FQNEAQ in the germline V gene (reference sequence). The CDR3 here is CASSQPPGQGKDSPLHF. CDR3 bases: TGTGCCAGCAGCCAACCCCCGGGACAGGGGAAAGATTCACCCCTCCACTTT.

The CDR3 DNA is TGTGCCAGCAAACGGTCGACCACGGGGGCCAAAAACATTCAGTACTTC. It translates to CASKRSTTGAKNIQYF. The chain employs TRBV2 and TRBJ2-4; tentative D call: TRBD2 (5 bases). Trimming cost V 7 bases and J 1 base, with 17 bases left between them. The germline V gene has CDR1 SNHLY and CDR2 FYNNEI. This CDR3 spans 16 amino acids.

The chain carries TRBV10-1 and TRBJ2-5; 7 bases are shared with TRBD2. The last part of the DNA fits TRBJ2-7 better; the J call may be wrong. The CDR3 is 12 residues long. Germline V gives CDR1 WNHNN, CDR2 SYGVQD (reference sequence). The CDR3 loop is CASGSSGYEQYF. CDR3 sequence (DNA): TGCGCCAGCGGCTCTAGCGGCTACGAGCAGTACTTC.